A selection of T cell receptor beta chains follows, all from one sample in a study of cytomegalovirus exposure and HLA in healthy donors. This table comes from immunoSEQ multiplex PCR, and its TCRdb copy is limited to in-frame clones, with some not included. Recorded for this sample: tens of thousands of clones. Input material: PBMCs. The receptors shown here come from a male donor in good health and CMV-seronegative. The CDR3 runs from the conserved cysteine through the conserved F or W. D genes are given only for firm matches.

v_call	j_call	d_call	cdr3_aa	cdr3_nt
TRBV5-6	TRBJ2-7	-	CASSFGGDEQYF	TGTGCCAGCAGCTTTGGGGGCGACGAGCAGTACTTC
TRBV4-1	TRBJ2-1	-	CASSQAGGLLYNEQFF	TGCGCCAGCAGCCAAGCTGGCGGACTACTTTACAATGAGCAGTTCTTC
TRBV4-1	TRBJ2-5	-	CASSHIFRGVETQYF	TGCGCCAGCAGCCACATCTTCAGGGGAGTAGAGACCCAGTACTTC
TRBV9	TRBJ1-1	-	CASQRGSEAFF	TGTGCCAGCCAAAGGGGATCTGAAGCTTTCTTT
TRBV19	TRBJ2-7	-	CASGEWYEQYF	TGTGCCAGTGGGGAGTGGTACGAGCAGTACTTC
TRBV11-2	TRBJ2-5	-	CASGQVPETQYF	TGTGCCAGCGGTCAGGTACCCGAGACCCAGTACTTC
TRBV29-1	TRBJ1-1	-	CSAEEGLSEAFF	TGCAGCGCCGAGGAGGGGTTGAGTGAAGCTTTCTTT
TRBV5-4	TRBJ1-2	-	CASSSVPQLREGSYGYTF	TGTGCCAGCAGCTCCGTTCCTCAACTAAGGGAAGGGAGCTATGGCTACACCTTC
TRBV29-1	TRBJ2-1	-	CSVDTGWGEQFF	TGCAGCGTCGATACAGGGTGGGGTGAGCAGTTCTTC
TRBV18	TRBJ2-7	TRBD1	CASSPGTGDSYEQYF	TGTGCCAGCTCACCCGGGACAGGAGACTCCTACGAGCAGTACTTC
TRBV5-1	TRBJ1-3	-	CASMEGNTIYF	TGCGCCAGCATGGAGGGAAACACCATATATTTT
TRBV5-6	TRBJ2-4	-	CASSLGSRGPKNIQYF	TGTGCCAGCAGCTTGGGATCCAGGGGCCCCAAAAACATTCAGTACTTC
TRBV6-1	TRBJ1-1	-	CASSGQMNTEAFF	TGTGCCAGCAGTGGACAGATGAACACTGAAGCTTTCTTT
TRBV6-5	TRBJ2-1	-	CASRQVYNEQFF	TGTGCCAGCAGGCAGGTTTACAATGAGCAGTTCTTC
TRBV4-1	TRBJ1-1	-	CASSQVQEQRNTEAFF	TGCGCCAGCAGCCAGGTACAGGAGCAAAGGAACACTGAAGCTTTCTTT
TRBV30	TRBJ2-7	-	CAWSVSRAFPPYEQYF	TGTGCCTGGAGTGTATCGCGGGCCTTCCCCCCCTACGAGCAGTACTTC
TRBV13	TRBJ2-5	-	CASSLTHQETQYF	TGTGCCAGCAGCTTAACTCATCAAGAGACCCAGTACTTC
TRBV29-1	TRBJ2-1	-	CSVFPPGGSNEQFF	TGCAGCGTTTTTCCCCCTGGAGGTTCCAATGAGCAGTTCTTC
TRBV18	TRBJ1-1	TRBD1	CASSPTGQRGNTEAFF	TGTGCCAGCTCACCGACAGGGCAAAGGGGGAACACTGAAGCTTTCTTT
TRBV9	TRBJ1-2	TRBD1	CASSVGRDRGNYGYTF	TGTGCCAGCAGCGTAGGGCGGGACAGGGGGAACTATGGCTACACCTTC
TRBV7-9	TRBJ2-7	-	CASSPTPYEQYF	TGTGCCAGCAGCCCCACTCCCTACGAGCAGTACTTC
TRBV6-5	TRBJ1-4	TRBD1	CASSEGGIGEKLFF	TGTGCCAGCAGCGAAGGGGGCATCGGAGAAAAACTGTTTTTT
TRBV14	TRBJ1-3	-	CASSYLRSGNTIYF	TGTGCCAGCAGCTATCTGAGGTCTGGAAACACCATATATTTT
TRBV18	TRBJ1-4	-	CASSPGLDEKLFF	TGTGCCAGCTCACCAGGGCTGGATGAAAAACTGTTTTTT
TRBV19	TRBJ1-5	-	CASSIKVAGGFVNQPQHF	TGTGCCAGTAGTATCAAAGTGGCGGGGGGCTTTGTCAATCAGCCCCAGCATTTT
TRBV29-1	TRBJ2-1	-	CSVEVGAESEQFF	TGCAGCGTTGAAGTTGGGGCAGAATCTGAGCAGTTCTTC
TRBV19	TRBJ2-3	-	CASSSGGYFDTQYF	TGTGCCAGTAGTAGCGGGGGCTACTTTGATACGCAGTATTTT
TRBV19	TRBJ1-2	TRBD1	CASKLLGSTGQGTNGYTF	TGTGCCAGTAAACTTTTAGGTTCAACGGGACAGGGAACAAACGGCTACACCTTC
TRBV11-1	TRBJ1-2	TRBD1	CASSSEPGTGTNYGYTF	TGTGCCAGCAGCTCCGAACCGGGGACAGGGACTAACTATGGCTACACCTTC
TRBV5-6	TRBJ2-7	-	CASSSSGNYEQYF	TGTGCCAGCAGCTCTTCAGGGAACTACGAGCAGTACTTC
TRBV6-1	TRBJ1-2	-	CASSGERPYIF	TGTGCCTCCTCCGGAGAGAGGCCCTACATCTTC
TRBV5-1	TRBJ1-2	-	CASSLESRVSSYGYTF	TGCGCCAGCAGCTTGGAATCCAGGGTCAGTTCCTATGGCTACACCTTC
TRBV7-6	TRBJ2-7	TRBD1	CASSLAGQGPYEQYF	TGTGCCAGCAGCTTAGCAGGACAGGGACCCTACGAGCAGTACTTC
TRBV29-1	TRBJ1-1	-	CSVVPGNTEAFF	TGCAGCGTTGTTCCGGGAAACACTGAAGCTTTCTTT
TRBV6-5	TRBJ1-1	TRBD1	CASRLGTGPGEAFF	TGTGCCAGCAGACTCGGGACAGGCCCGGGGGAGGCTTTCTTT
TRBV25-1	TRBJ2-7	TRBD1	CASSGTGGAYEQYF	TGTGCCAGCAGTGGGACAGGGGGCGCCTACGAGCAGTACTTC
TRBV29-1	TRBJ1-2	-	CSVDEGNYGYTF	TGCAGCGTTGACGAGGGCAACTATGGCTACACCTTC
TRBV18	TRBJ2-7	-	CASSQDDGTYEQYF	TGTGCCAGCTCGCAGGATGACGGTACCTACGAGCAGTACTTC
TRBV11-2	TRBJ2-7	-	CASSLGAGTYEQYF	TGTGCCAGCAGCTTAGGAGCAGGGACCTACGAGCAGTACTTC
TRBV5-1	TRBJ1-1	TRBD1	CASSQTGADTEAFF	TGCGCCAGCAGCCAGACAGGGGCGGACACTGAAGCTTTCTTT
TRBV9	TRBJ1-2	-	CASSPGQFNYGYTF	TGTGCCAGCAGCCCAGGACAGTTTAACTATGGCTACACCTTC
TRBV10-1	TRBJ2-7	TRBD1	CASRMGQGPYEQYF	TGCGCCAGCAGGATGGGACAGGGTCCCTACGAGCAGTACTTC
TRBV18	TRBJ1-1	-	CASSPTAGGRSRTEAFF	TGTGCCAGCTCACCTACGGCGGGGGGGAGGAGTCGTACTGAAGCTTTCTTT
TRBV6-5	TRBJ2-2	-	CASIHRGSTGELFF	TGTGCCAGCATCCACCGGGGTTCCACCGGGGAGCTGTTTTTT
TRBV7-2	TRBJ1-6	-	CASSLAARTDYNSPLHF	TGTGCCAGCAGCTTAGCGGCCAGGACAGACTATAATTCACCCCTCCACTTT
TRBV5-4	TRBJ2-5	TRBD1	CASSQPGQRKETQYF	TGTGCCAGCAGCCAACCGGGACAGAGAAAAGAGACCCAGTACTTC
TRBV14	TRBJ1-2	-	CASSVPGTQAWGYTF	TGTGCCAGCAGCGTTCCCGGGACACAGGCTTGGGGCTACACCTTC
TRBV16	TRBJ1-1	-	CASSQREGGAGTEAFF	TGTGCCAGCAGCCAAAGGGAGGGGGGCGCGGGAACTGAAGCTTTCTTT